These 9 T cell receptor beta chains share one sample of origin, sequenced in a study of T-cell reconstitution after alpha-beta-depleted transplantation in children. Using unique molecular identifiers, the investigators prepared the TCRbeta library. MiXCR, applied by TCRdb to the PCR reads, yields one record per CDR3 protein. The sample carries 65,000 to 70,000 distinct CDR3 sequences, roughly 4.5% recorded once. The sample here was PBMCs, mostly from graft donor cells, taken 180 days after TCRalphabeta/CD19-depleted stem cell transplant. The receptors were sampled from a boy in the first two years of life who had a stem cell transplant for acute myeloid leukemia, so the T cells may come from the graft donor.

This clonotype was seen repeatedly, ten times or more. The chain is built from TRBV7-2 and TRBJ2-1, with 9 bases matching TRBD1. Germline V gives CDR1 SGHTA, CDR2 FQGNSA. The CDR3 has 17 amino acids. With V trimmed by 1 base and J by 7 bases, 11 bases remained unmatched. The CDR3 reads CASSLVGQGGEWNEQFF. DNA for the CDR3: TGTGCCAGCAGCTTAGTGGGACAGGGAGGGGAATGGAATGAGCAGTTCTTC.

This clonotype was recorded many times. The CDR3 region is CSAARQGWTEAFF. The CDR3 DNA sequence: TGCAGTGCTGCCCGACAGGGGTGGACTGAAGCTTTCTTT. The chain has TRBV20-1 and TRBJ1-1; 8 nucleotides agree with TRBD1. The CDR3 length is 13 residues. Germline V gene data show CDR1 as DFQATT and CDR2 as SNEGSKA (reference sequence). With 5 bases clipped from V and 5 bases from J, the junction kept 7 bases outside the gene matches.

This clonotype was seen at least ten times. The rearrangement joins TRBV7-2 to TRBJ2-7; D call uncertain. The CDR3 contains 11 residues. Trimming stripped 1 base from V and 4 bases from J, with 2 bases between. CDR1 and CDR2 from the germline V gene are SGHTA and FQGNSA. The CDR3 protein is CASSLVYEQYF. CDR3 nucleotides: TGTGCCAGCAGCTTAGTATACGAGCAGTACTTC.

This clonotype was seen ten or more times. This chain joins TRBV9 and TRBJ1-1; D unclear. Per the germline V gene, CDR1 is SGDLS and CDR2 is YYNGEE. V dropped 0 bases and J dropped 1 base, with 10 bases sitting between them. The CDR3 consists of 15 residues. CDR3 loop: CASSVDPRQNTEAFF. CDR3 nucleotide sequence: TGTGCCAGCAGCGTAGACCCGCGACAGAACACTGAAGCTTTCTTT.

In this sample, this clonotype turned up many times. The chain links TRBV7-2 to TRBJ2-5; D gene unclear. The ends were cut back, 3 bases at V and 5 bases at J, with 1 base in the middle. This CDR3 has 10 amino acids. CDR1 SGHTA and CDR2 FQGNSA come from the germline V gene. The CDR3 sequence is CASSLETQYF. The CDR3 DNA follows: TGTGCCAGCAGCTTGGAGACCCAGTACTTC.

This clonotype was seen repeatedly, ten times or more. V gene TRBV20-1 combines with J gene TRBJ1-1; D unresolved. V lost 1 base and J 1 base, leaving 10 bases between the germline ends. The CDR3 totals 14 residues. The germline CDR1 and CDR2 sequences are DFQATT and SNEGSKA (reference sequence). The CDR3 loop is CSARVTGRNTEAFF. The CDR3 nucleotides are TGCAGTGCTAGAGTTACCGGGAGGAACACTGAAGCTTTCTTT.

In its sample, this clonotype was seen many times. This chain links TRBV4-3 with TRBJ2-6, with D maybe TRBD1 (5 bases). The V end lost 2 bases, the J end lost 4 bases, and 18 bases lay between the germline ends. In germline, CDR1 is LGHNA, CDR2 YSLEER. The CDR3 totals 18 residues. The DNA of the CDR3 is TGCGCCAGCAGCCAAAGAGGCAGGGAATCTTCGGGGGCCAACGTCCTGACTTTC. Protein product: CASSQRGRESSGANVLTF.

This clonotype was found many times. The chain joins TRBV27 to TRBJ2-1; D may be TRBD1 (5 bases). Trimming stripped 3 bases from V and 5 bases from J, with 8 bases between. In germline, CDR1 is MNHEY, CDR2 SMNVEV (reference sequence). The CDR3 has 13 amino acids. The CDR3 coding sequence is TGTGCCAGCAGTTTTGGGGCAAACAATGAGCAGTTCTTC. This translates into CASSFGANNEQFF.

This clonotype was detected many times. This chain uses TRBV18 with TRBJ2-1; possible D gene TRBD1, 7 bases. The V end lost 4 bases, the J end lost 4 bases, and 14 bases lay between the germline ends. Germline V gives CDR1 KGHSH, CDR2 LQKENI. The CDR3 is 15 amino acids. Here the CDR3 DNA reads TGTGCCAGCTCACTGGAGGGGGCCTCATACAATGAGCAGTTCTTC. Its translation: CASSLEGASYNEQFF.